The 2 T cell receptor beta chains below all came from one sample that was sequenced in a study of vaccination effects on CD4 cells after COVID-19. Profiling relied on immunoSEQ multiplex PCR, and the TCRdb table lists in-frame clones only, not all of them. Among around 30,000 clones listed, 75% to 90% were seen once. Expansion of antigen-specific CD4+ T cells with viral peptide pools was carried out by the ViraFEST assay before sequencing. Scientists isolated CD4+ T cells after a roughly ten-day culture period ended. The cohort was immunized with two doses of either the BNT162b2 or mRNA-1273 vaccine. These TCRs are of unknown antigen specificity. Sequencing was performed on CD4+ T cells from PBMCs cultured with SARS-CoV-2 spike peptides, taken after COVID-19 vaccination. The receptors were sampled from a human donor who received a COVID-19 vaccine. Some clones in this sample may be carry-over from other donors' samples.

The chain carries TRBV29-1 and TRBJ2-7; 7 bases are a match to TRBD1. V dropped 6 bases and J dropped 3; count of bases not matched to a gene: 14. Per germline, CDR1 SQVTM and CDR2 ANQGSEA. The CDR3 sequence is 15 residues long. The CDR3 coding sequence is TGCAGCGTGACGAAACTAAAGGGACAGAGCTACGAGCAGTACGTC. It codes for CSVTKLKGQSYEQYV.

The chain couples TRBV2 to TRBJ2-5; D remains unclear. The CDR3 is 11 amino acids. Trimming cost V 5 bases and J 0 bases, with 1 base left between them. CDR1 is SNHLY, CDR2 FYNNEI, per germline. In DNA form, the CDR3 reads TGTGCCAGCAGTTACCAAGAGACCCAGTACTTC. Residues: CASSYQETQYF.